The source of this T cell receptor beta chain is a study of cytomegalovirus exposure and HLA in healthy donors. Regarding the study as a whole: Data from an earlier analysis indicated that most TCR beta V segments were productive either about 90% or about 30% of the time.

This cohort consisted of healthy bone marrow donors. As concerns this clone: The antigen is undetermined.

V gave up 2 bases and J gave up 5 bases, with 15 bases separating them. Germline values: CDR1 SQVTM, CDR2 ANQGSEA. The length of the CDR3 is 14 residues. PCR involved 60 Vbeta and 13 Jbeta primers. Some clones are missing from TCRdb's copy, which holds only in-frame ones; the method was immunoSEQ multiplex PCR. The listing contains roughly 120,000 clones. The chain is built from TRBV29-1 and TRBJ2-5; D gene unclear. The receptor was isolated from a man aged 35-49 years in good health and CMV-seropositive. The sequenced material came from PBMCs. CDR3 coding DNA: TGCAGCGTTGAACTGCCCAGCGTCGGGGAGACCCAGTACTTC. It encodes CSVELPSVGETQYF.